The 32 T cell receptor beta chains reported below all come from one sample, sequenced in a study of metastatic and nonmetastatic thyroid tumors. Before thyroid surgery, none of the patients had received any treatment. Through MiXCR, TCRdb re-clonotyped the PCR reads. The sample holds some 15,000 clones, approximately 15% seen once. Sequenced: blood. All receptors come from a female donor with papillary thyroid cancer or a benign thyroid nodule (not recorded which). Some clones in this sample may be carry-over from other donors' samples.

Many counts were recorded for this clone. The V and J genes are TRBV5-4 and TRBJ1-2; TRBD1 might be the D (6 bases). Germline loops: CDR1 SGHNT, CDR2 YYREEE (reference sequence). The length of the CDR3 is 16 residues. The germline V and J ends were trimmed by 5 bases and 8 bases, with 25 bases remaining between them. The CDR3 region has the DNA TGTGCCAGCAGTACCAACCTAGGAGGGGGGGGTAAGGGCTACACCTTC. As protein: CASSTNLGGGGKGYTF.

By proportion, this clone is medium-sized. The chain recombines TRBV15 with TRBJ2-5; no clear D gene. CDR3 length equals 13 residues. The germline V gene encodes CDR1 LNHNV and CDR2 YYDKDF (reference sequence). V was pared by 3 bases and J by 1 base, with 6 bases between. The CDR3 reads CATSRDRQETQYF. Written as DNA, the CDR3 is TGTGCCACCAGCAGGGACCGCCAAGAGACCCAGTACTTC.

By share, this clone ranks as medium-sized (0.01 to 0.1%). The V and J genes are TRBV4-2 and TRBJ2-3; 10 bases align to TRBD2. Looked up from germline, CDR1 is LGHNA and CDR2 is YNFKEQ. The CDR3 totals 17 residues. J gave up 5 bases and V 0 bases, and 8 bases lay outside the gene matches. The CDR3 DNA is TGTGCCAGCAGCCAAGATCCGGTAGCGGGAGGAAGAGATACGCAGTATTTT. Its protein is CASSQDPVAGGRDTQYF.

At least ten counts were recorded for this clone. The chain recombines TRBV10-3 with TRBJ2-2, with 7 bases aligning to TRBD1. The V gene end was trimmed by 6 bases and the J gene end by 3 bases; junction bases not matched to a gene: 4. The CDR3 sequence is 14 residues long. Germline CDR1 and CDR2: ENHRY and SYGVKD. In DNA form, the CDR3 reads TGTGCCATCAGCCGGGACAGAGACACCGGGGAGCTGTTTTTT. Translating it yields CAISRDRDTGELFF.

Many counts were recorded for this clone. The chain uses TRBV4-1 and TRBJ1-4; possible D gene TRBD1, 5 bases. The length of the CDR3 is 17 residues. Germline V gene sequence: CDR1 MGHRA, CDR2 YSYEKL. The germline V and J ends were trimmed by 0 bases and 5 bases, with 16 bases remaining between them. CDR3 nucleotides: TGCGCCAGCAGCCAAGATGGGACGCTCCCTTTAAATGAAAAACTGTTTTTT. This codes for CASSQDGTLPLNEKLFF.

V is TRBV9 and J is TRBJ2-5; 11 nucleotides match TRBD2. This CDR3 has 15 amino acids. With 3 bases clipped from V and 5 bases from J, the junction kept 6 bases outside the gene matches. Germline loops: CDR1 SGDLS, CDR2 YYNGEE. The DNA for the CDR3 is TGTGCCAGCAGCGCTGATAGCGGGGGGGTGGAGACCCAGTACTTC. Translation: CASSADSGGVETQYF.

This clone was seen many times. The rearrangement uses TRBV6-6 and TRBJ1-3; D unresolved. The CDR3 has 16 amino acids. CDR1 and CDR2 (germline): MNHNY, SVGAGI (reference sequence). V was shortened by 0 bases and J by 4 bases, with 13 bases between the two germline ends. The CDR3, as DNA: TGTGCCAGCAGTTACTCATCGACGATCTCGGGAAACACCATATATTTT. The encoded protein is CASSYSSTISGNTIYF.

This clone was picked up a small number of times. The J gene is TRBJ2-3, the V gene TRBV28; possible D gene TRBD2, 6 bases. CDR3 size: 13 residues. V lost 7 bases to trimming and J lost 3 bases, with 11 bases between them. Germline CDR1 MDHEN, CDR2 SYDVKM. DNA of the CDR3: TGTGCCAGCATTAGCGGATCAACAGATACGCAGTATTTT. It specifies CASISGSTDTQYF.

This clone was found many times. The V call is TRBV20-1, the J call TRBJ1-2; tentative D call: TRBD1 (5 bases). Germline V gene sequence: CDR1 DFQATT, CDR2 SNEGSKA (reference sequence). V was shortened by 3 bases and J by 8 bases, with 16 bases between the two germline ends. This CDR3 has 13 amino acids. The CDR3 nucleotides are TGCAGTGCTAGTCAACAGGCGAACCGCGGCTACACCTTC. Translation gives CSASQQANRGYTF.

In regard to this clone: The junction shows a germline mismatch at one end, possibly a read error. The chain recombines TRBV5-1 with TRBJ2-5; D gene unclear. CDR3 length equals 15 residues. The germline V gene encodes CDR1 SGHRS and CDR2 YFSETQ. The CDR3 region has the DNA TGCGCCATCAGCTTGGGTGCAGGTGCCCAAGAGACCCAGTACTTC. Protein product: CAISLGAGAQETQYF.

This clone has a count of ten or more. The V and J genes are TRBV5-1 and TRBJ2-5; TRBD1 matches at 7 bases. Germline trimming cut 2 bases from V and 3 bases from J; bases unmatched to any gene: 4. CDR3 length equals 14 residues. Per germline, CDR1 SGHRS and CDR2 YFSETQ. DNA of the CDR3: TGCGCCAGCAGCTTTGACAGGGCCGAAGAGACCCAGTACTTC. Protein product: CASSFDRAEETQYF. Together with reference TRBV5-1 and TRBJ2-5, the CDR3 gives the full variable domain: KAGVTQTPRYLIKTRGQQVTLSCSPISGHRSVSWYQQTPGQGLQFLFEYFSETQRNKGNFPGRFSGRQFSNSRSEMNVSTLELGDSALYLCASSFDRAEETQYFGPGTRLLVL.

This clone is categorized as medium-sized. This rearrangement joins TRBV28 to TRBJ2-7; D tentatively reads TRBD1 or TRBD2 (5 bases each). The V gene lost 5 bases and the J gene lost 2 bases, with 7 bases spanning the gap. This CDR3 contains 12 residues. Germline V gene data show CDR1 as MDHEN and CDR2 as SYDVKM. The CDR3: CASSRGAYEQYF. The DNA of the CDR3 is TGTGCCAGCAGTCGAGGGGCCTACGAGCAGTACTTC.

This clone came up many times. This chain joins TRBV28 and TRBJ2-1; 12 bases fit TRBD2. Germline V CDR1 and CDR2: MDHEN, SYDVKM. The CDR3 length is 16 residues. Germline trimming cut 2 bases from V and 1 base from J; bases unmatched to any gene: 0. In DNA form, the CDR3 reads TGTGCCAGCAGTTTAGGACTAGCGGGGTCCTACAATGAGCAGTTCTTC. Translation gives CASSLGLAGSYNEQFF.

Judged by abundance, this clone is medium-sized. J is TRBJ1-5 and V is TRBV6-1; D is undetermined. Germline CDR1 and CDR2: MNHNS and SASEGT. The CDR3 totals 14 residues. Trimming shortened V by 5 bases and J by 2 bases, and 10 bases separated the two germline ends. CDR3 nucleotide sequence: TGTGCCAGCAGTTTTGATCCGGGCAATCAGCCCCAGCATTTT. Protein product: CASSFDPGNQPQHF.

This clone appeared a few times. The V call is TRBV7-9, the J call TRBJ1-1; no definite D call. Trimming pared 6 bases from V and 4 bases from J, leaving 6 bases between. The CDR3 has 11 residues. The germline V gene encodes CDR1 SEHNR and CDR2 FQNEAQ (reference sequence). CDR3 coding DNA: TGTGCCAGCAGTACGTCCACTGAAGCTTTCTTT. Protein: CASSTSTEAFF.

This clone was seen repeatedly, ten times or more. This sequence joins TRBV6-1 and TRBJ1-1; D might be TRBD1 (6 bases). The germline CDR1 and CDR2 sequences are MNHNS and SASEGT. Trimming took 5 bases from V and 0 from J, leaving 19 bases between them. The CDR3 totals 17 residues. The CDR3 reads CASSPLPGTSMNTEAFF. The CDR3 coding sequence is TGTGCCAGCAGTCCTCTCCCCGGGACAAGCATGAACACTGAAGCTTTCTTT.

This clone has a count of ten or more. The CDR3 nucleotides are TGTGCCAGCAGCCCAAGGAATGTGAACACCGGGGAGCTGTTTTTT. Amino acids: CASSPRNVNTGELFF. The chain has TRBV14 and TRBJ2-2; D gene unclear. The CDR3 is 15 residues long. Between the trimmed V and J ends, which lost 4 bases and 1 base, there was a span of 10 bases. Germline CDR1 and CDR2: SGHDN and FVKESK.

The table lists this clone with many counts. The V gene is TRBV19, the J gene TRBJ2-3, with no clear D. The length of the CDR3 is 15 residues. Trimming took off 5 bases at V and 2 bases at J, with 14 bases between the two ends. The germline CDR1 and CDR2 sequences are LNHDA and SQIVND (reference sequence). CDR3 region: CASSWKAYLTDTQYF. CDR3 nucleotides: TGTGCCAGTAGTTGGAAGGCTTACCTCACAGATACGCAGTATTTT.

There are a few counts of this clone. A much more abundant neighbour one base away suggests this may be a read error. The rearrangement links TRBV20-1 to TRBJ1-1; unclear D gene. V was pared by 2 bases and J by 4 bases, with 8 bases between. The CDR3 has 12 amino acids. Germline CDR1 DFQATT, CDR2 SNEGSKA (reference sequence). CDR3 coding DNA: TGCAGTGCTAGACAGGCCAGCACTGAAGCTTTCTTT. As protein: CSARQASTEAFF.

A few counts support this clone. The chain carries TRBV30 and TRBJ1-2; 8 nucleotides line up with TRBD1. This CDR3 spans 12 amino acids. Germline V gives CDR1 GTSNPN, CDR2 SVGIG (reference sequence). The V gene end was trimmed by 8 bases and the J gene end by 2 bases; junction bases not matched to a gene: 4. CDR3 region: CALRQGNYGYTF. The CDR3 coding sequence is TGTGCCCTACGACAGGGGAACTATGGCTACACCTTC.

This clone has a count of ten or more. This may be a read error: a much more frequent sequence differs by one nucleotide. CDR3 in DNA: TGTGCCAGCAGTTCGACGGCCGTGAACACTGAAGCTTTCTTT. This encodes CASSSTAVNTEAFF. V gene TRBV12-3 or TRBV12-4 combines with J gene TRBJ1-1; D is unclear. V was shortened by 4 bases and J by 0 bases, with 9 bases between the two germline ends. The CDR3 is 14 amino acids.

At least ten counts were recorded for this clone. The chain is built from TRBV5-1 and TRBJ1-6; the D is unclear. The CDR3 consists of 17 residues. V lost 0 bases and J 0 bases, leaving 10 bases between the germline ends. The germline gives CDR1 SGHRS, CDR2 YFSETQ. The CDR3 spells CASSLVAASSYNSPLHF. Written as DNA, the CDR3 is TGCGCCAGCAGCTTGGTGGCAGCGAGCTCCTATAATTCACCCCTCCACTTT. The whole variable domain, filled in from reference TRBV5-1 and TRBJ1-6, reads KAGVTQTPRYLIKTRGQQVTLSCSPISGHRSVSWYQQTPGQGLQFLFEYFSETQRNKGNFPGRFSGRQFSNSRSEMNVSTLELGDSALYLCASSLVAASSYNSPLHFGNGTRLTVT.

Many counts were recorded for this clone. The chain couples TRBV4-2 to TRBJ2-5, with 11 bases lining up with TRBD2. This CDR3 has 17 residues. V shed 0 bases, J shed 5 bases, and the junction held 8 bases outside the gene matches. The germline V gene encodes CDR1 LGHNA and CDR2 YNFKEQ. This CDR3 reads CASSQDLAGGPLETQYF. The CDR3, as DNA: TGTGCCAGCAGCCAAGATCTAGCGGGGGGTCCATTGGAGACCCAGTACTTC.

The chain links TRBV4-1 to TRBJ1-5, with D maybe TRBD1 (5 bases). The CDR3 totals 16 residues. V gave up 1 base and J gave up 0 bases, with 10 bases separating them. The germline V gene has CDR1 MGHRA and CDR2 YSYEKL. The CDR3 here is CASSQVTRASNQPQHF. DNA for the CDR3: TGCGCCAGCAGCCAAGTGACCAGGGCTAGCAATCAGCCCCAGCATTTT.

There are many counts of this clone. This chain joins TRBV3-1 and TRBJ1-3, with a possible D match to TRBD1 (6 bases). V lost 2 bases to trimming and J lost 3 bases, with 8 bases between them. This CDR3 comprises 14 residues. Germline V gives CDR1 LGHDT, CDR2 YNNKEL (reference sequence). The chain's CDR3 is CASSQSRGGNTIYF. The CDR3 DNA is TGTGCCAGCAGCCAAAGCAGGGGTGGAAACACCATATATTTT.

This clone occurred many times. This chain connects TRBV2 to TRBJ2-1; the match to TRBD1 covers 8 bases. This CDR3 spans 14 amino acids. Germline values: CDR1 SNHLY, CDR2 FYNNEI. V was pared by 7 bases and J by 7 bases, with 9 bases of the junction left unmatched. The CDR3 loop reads CASTGEQGGNEQFF. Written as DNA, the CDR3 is TGTGCCAGCACGGGGGAACAGGGGGGTAATGAGCAGTTCTTC.

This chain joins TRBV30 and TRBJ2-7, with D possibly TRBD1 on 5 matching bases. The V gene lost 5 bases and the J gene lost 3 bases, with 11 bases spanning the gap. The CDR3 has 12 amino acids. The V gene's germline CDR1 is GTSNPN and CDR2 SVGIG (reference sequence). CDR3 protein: CAWGPGHYEQYF. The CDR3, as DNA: TGTGCCTGGGGGCCCGGACACTACGAGCAGTACTTC.

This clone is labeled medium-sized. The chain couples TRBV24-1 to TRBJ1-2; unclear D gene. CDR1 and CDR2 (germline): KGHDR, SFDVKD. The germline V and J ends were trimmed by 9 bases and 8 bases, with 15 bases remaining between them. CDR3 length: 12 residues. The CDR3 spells CATESQHFGYTF. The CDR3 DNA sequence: TGTGCCACCGAGTCCCAACACTTCGGCTACACCTTC.

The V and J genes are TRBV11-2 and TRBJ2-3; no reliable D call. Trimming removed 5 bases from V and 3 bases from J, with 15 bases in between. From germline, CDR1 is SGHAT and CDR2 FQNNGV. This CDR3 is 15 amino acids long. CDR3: CASSPLRGGTDTQYF. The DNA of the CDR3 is TGTGCCAGCAGCCCACTCCGCGGTGGTACAGATACGCAGTATTTT. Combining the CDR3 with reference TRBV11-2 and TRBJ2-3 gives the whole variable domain EAGVAQSPRYKIIEKRQSVAFWCNPISGHATLYWYQQILGQGPKLLIQFQNNGVVDDSQLPKDRFSAERLKGVDSTLKIQPAKLEDSAVYLCASSPLRGGTDTQYFGPGTRLTVL.

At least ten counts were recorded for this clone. The DNA for the CDR3 is TGTGCCAGCAGCTTACACGCCAGAAGAAACACCGGGGAGCTGTTTTTT. As protein: CASSLHARRNTGELFF. The chain is built from TRBV11-2 and TRBJ2-2, with D unresolved. Deletions cut 2 bases from V and 2 bases from J, with 12 bases between. Germline CDR1 reads SGHAT; CDR2 reads FQNNGV. The CDR3 is 16 residues long.

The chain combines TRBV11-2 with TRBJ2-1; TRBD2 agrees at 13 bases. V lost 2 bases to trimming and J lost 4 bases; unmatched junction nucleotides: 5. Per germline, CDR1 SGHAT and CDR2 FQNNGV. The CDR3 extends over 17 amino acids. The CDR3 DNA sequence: TGTGCCAGCAGCTTACAGGGGACTAGCGGGGCTTACAATGAGCAGTTCTTC. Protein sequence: CASSLQGTSGAYNEQFF.

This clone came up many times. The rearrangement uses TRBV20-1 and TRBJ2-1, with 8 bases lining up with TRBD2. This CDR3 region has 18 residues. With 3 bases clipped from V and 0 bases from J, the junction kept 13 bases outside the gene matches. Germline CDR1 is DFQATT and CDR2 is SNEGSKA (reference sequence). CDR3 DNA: TGCAGTGCTAGCTTTGCTAGCGGGCGCAGGAGCTCCTACAATGAGCAGTTCTTC. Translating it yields CSASFASGRRSSYNEQFF.